Listed below are T cell receptor beta chains from one sample, sequenced in a study of shared clonotypes between healthy human individuals. Sequenced by immunoSEQ multiplex PCR; TCRdb stores in-frame clones only, minus some. The sample yields approximately 340,000 clones, more than 60% seen once. The sample comprised memory CD4+ T cells sorted from blood. These receptors were obtained from a young man in good health. CDR3s include the opening cysteine and the closing phenylalanine or tryptophan. D genes are given only for firm matches. Clone size appears in some rows only: once, few, many, or a class for an expanded clone.

CASSLEKGLAGGETQYF | TGTGCCAGCAGTCTAGAAAAGGGGCTAGCGGGAGGAGAGACCCAGTACTTC | NA | TRBD2 | TRBJ2-5 | TRBV14
CASSPAGGANLGYEQYF | TGTGCCAGCAGTCCGGCAGGGGGCGCGAATTTGGGTTACGAGCAGTACTTC | NA | TRBD1 | TRBJ2-7 | TRBV28
CASSFSSGPTSGELFF | TGTGCCAGCAGCTTTAGTTCGGGGCCTACCTCCGGGGAGCTGTTTTTT | once | NA | TRBJ2-2 | TRBV5-5
CASSEFRDPWETQYF | TGTGCCAGCAGTGAATTTCGGGACCCCTGGGAGACCCAGTACTTC | NA | NA | TRBJ2-5 | TRBV25-1
CSVVTSGSRSGTGELFF | TGCAGCGTGGTGACTAGCGGGAGTCGGTCGGGCACCGGGGAGCTGTTTTTT | NA | TRBD2 | TRBJ2-2 | TRBV29-1
CASSISGGSGETQYF | TGTGCCAGTAGTATTTCCGGCGGGTCAGGAGAGACCCAGTACTTC | NA | NA | TRBJ2-5 | TRBV19
CASSTASETQETQYF | TGTGCCAGTAGTACGGCTAGCGAGACACAAGAGACCCAGTACTTC | NA | NA | TRBJ2-5 | TRBV19
CASSLGRAWGDEQFF | TGCGCCAGCAGCTTGGGGAGGGCTTGGGGCGATGAGCAGTTCTTC | NA | NA | TRBJ2-1 | TRBV5-1
CASSPPGLAGTYNEQFF | TGTGCCAGCAGCCCCCCCGGGTTAGCGGGAACCTACAATGAGCAGTTCTTC | NA | TRBD2 | TRBJ2-1 | TRBV13
CASSLRYEQYF | TGTGCCAGCAGTTTAAGGTACGAGCAGTACTTC | NA | NA | TRBJ2-7 | TRBV28
CASSTITGGDGYTF | TGTGCCAGCAGCACTATTACAGGGGGCGATGGCTACACCTTC | NA | TRBD1 | TRBJ1-2 | TRBV28
CASSLFRGVTKGYTF | TGTGCCAGCAGCCTCTTCAGGGGAGTAACGAAAGGCTACACCTTC | NA | NA | TRBJ1-2 | TRBV6-5
CASSVFRNGELFF | TGTGCCAGCAGTGTGTTTCGGAACGGGGAGCTGTTTTTT | NA | NA | TRBJ2-2 | TRBV2
CASSPWDTQYF | TGTGCCAGCAGCCCATGGGATACGCAGTATTTT | NA | NA | TRBJ2-3 | TRBV2
CASRGLGGTAYEQYF | TGTGCCAGCAGGGGCTTGGGGGGCACCGCCTACGAGCAGTACTTC | NA | NA | TRBJ2-7 | TRBV2
CASSELAYEQYF | TGTGCCAGCAGCGAACTAGCGTACGAGCAGTACTTC | once | TRBD2 | TRBJ2-7 | TRBV5-6
CASPGVGQGSPRQETQYF | TGTGCCAGTCCTGGGGTGGGACAGGGGTCCCCTAGGCAAGAGACCCAGTACTTC | few | TRBD1 | TRBJ2-5 | TRBV19
CASSLRPAEYGYTF | TGTGCCAGCAGCTTACGACCGGCAGAATATGGCTACACCTTC | NA | NA | TRBJ1-2 | TRBV7-3
CASSFKGSTGELFF | TGCGCCAGCAGCTTCAAGGGGTCCACCGGGGAGCTGTTTTTT | many | NA | TRBJ2-2 | TRBV5-1